The 13 T cell receptor beta chains listed next were all sequenced from one sample in a study of T cell repertoires in cytomegalovirus infection. Each CDR3 protein is one row after TCRdb ran MiXCR on the reads. The sample contains 250,000 or so distinct CDR3 sequences, over 15% of which appear only once. Sequencing input: CD8+ T cells from PBMCs. These receptor sequences come from a human donor in good health (CMV status not recorded). Some clones in this sample may be carry-over from other donors' samples.

This clonotype was seen ten or more times. The CDR3 sequence is CASSLAVGGGSYNEQFF. The CDR3 coding sequence is TGTGCCAGCAGCTTAGCGGTCGGGGGGGGCTCCTACAATGAGCAGTTCTTC. The gene calls are TRBV7-2 and TRBJ2-1, with TRBD2 matching over 8 bases. After removal of 0 bases from V and 0 bases from J, the junction contained 4 bases not matched to a gene. The CDR3 sequence is 17 residues long. Germline CDR1 is SGHTA and CDR2 is FQGNSA.

This clonotype has a handful of counts. J is TRBJ2-7 and V is TRBV7-9; tentatively, D is TRBD1 (5 bases). The CDR3 consists of 14 residues. Trimming shortened V by 5 bases and J by 5 bases, and 16 bases separated the two germline ends. The germline gives CDR1 SEHNR, CDR2 FQNEAQ (reference sequence). CDR3 residues: CASSPIGALDEQYF. CDR3 bases: TGTGCCAGCAGCCCTATAGGGGCATTAGACGAGCAGTACTTC.

This clonotype was found many times. The chain recombines TRBV6-2 or TRBV6-3 with TRBJ2-1; 7 positions agree with TRBD2. V trimming: 5 bases; J trimming: 5 bases; junction bases outside the gene matches: 3. This CDR3 contains 13 residues. Germline assignment: CDR1 MNHEY and CDR2 SVGEGT. The CDR3 bases are TGTGCCAGCAGTCTCAGCGGGGACAATGAGCAGTTCTTC. It encodes CASSLSGDNEQFF.

Remarks on this clonotype: A single base separates this from a much larger clone, so it may be a read error. This rearrangement joins TRBV6-2 or TRBV6-3 to TRBJ2-5, with D perhaps TRBD2 (7 bases). The CDR3 spans 16 residues. Per the germline V gene, CDR1 is MNHEY and CDR2 is SVGEGT. Here the CDR3 reads CASSLFRGAFKEAQYF. DNA of the CDR3: TGTGCCAGCAGTCTCTTTCGGGGGGCCTTTAAAGAGGCCCAGTACTTC.

This clonotype was counted only a few times. This chain uses TRBV6-2 or TRBV6-3 with TRBJ2-1; 9 bases are shared with TRBD2. The CDR3 covers 16 residues. V was clipped by 0 bases and J by 7 bases; unmatched bases: 7. Germline CDR1 reads MNHEY; CDR2 reads SVGEGT. The CDR3 nucleotides are TGTGCCAGCAGTTACTCGGCGGGGGGGCGAGGGAATGAGCAGTTCTTC. It encodes CASSYSAGGRGNEQFF.

The chain combines TRBV29-1 with TRBJ2-5; 10 bases fit TRBD1. V shed 4 bases, J shed 5 bases, and the junction held 7 bases outside the gene matches. The length of the CDR3 is 14 residues. Germline V gives CDR1 SQVTM, CDR2 ANQGSEA. The CDR3 loop reads CSVVGDRGWETQYF. For the CDR3, the DNA is TGCAGCGTTGTAGGGGACAGGGGTTGGGAGACCCAGTACTTC.

The rearrangement uses TRBV5-5 and TRBJ2-7, with 7 bases that match TRBD2. This CDR3 comprises 15 residues. Germline CDR1 reads SGHKS; CDR2 reads YYEKEE (reference sequence). Trimming removed 2 bases from V and 5 bases from J; junction bases left unmatched: 10. DNA for the CDR3: TGTGCCAGCAGCTTCCTGGCGGGGGAAATCGACGAGCAGTACTTC. This encodes CASSFLAGEIDEQYF.

This clonotype was recorded a few times. The chain recombines TRBV4-1 with TRBJ2-3; D gene ambiguous. The ends were cut back, 4 bases at V and 4 bases at J, with 9 bases in the middle. Germline CDR1 and CDR2: MGHRA and YSYEKL. This CDR3 contains 13 residues. The CDR3 DNA reads as TGCGCCAGCAGCCTAGTCGAGGCAGATACGCAGTATTTT. It yields the protein CASSLVEADTQYF.

This clonotype occurred many times. CDR3 in DNA: TGTGCCAGCACCATTGAGGAGTACGAGCAGTACTTC. Translated, it gives CASTIEEYEQYF. The J gene is TRBJ2-7, the V gene TRBV12-3 or TRBV12-4, with no clear D. The CDR3 spans 12 residues. Trimming removed 7 bases from V and 4 bases from J, with 11 bases in between.

This clonotype was recorded at least ten times. This chain uses TRBV28 with TRBJ2-1; the match to TRBD2 covers 9 bases. Germline values: CDR1 MDHEN, CDR2 SYDVKM. This CDR3 contains 14 residues. Trimming removed 3 bases from V and 5 bases from J; junction bases left unmatched: 2. Written as DNA, the CDR3 is TGTGCCAGCAGTTTGTCTAGCGGGGACAATGAGCAGTTCTTC. It encodes CASSLSSGDNEQFF.

V gene TRBV28 combines with J gene TRBJ2-7, with unresolved D. Trimming cost V 5 bases and J 1 base, with 9 bases left between them. The CDR3 extends over 13 amino acids. Germline V gene lookup returns CDR1 MDHEN and CDR2 SYDVKM. The CDR3 spells CASSPTASYEQYF. The CDR3 region has the DNA TGTGCCAGCAGTCCCACTGCTTCCTACGAGCAGTACTTC.

This chain links TRBV11-1 with TRBJ2-1; D could derive from TRBD1 or TRBD2 (5 bases each). The CDR3 spans 16 residues. Trimming took off 4 bases at V and 6 bases at J, with 19 bases between the two ends. Germline V lookup: CDR1 SGHAT, CDR2 FQDESV (reference sequence). In DNA form, the CDR3 reads TGTGCCAGCAGCTGGAGTGGGACGCCGCGAGCCAATGAGCAGTTCTTC. Translated: CASSWSGTPRANEQFF.

This clonotype was seen more than once but under ten times. The rearrangement links TRBV5-6 to TRBJ2-7, with D possibly matching TRBD2 (6 bases). V shed 4 bases and J shed 6 bases, with 23 bases lying between them. The germline V gene has CDR1 SGHDT and CDR2 YYEEEE. This CDR3 is built from 16 residues. The CDR3: CASSDRGGPRRLEQYF. The CDR3 coding sequence is TGTGCCAGCAGCGATAGGGGAGGACCAAGGCGTCTCGAGCAGTACTTC.